One T cell receptor (beta chain) is described in this entry. The source of the sample is a study of blood T cell repertoires in COVID-19. For the study at large: COVID-19 samples, acute and convalescent, were from the United States, Italy and Spain. PBMCs, B-cell-depleted T cells, or T cells provided the cDNA or gDNA that made up the material.

Under the authors' procedure: Amplification of reference gene primers provided the estimated nucleated cell counts. The data were produced by immunoSEQ multiplex PCR, yet TCRdb's version contains in-frame clones alone and is incomplete. V and J calls and clone size come straight from that table; D and trimming were deduced from the DNA. The sample gives about 38,000 clones, about two thirds of which show up once; about 10% is in the top ten. V lost 0 bases and J lost 4; bases outside the gene matches: 8. From germline, CDR1 is LGHDT and CDR2 YNNKEL (reference sequence). This CDR3 is built from 16 residues. Seattle cases were enrolled at active infection and followed longitudinally.

The clonotype comes from a man between 65 and 85 years old with COVID-19, enrolled during active disease. Sequencing input: peripheral blood. The V gene is TRBV3-1 (or the pseudogene TRBV3-2), the J gene TRBJ1-2; TRBD1 agrees at 7 bases. CDR3 protein: CASSQEVVRGLYGYTF. For the CDR3, the DNA is TGTGCCAGCAGCCAAGAGGTCGTGAGGGGGCTCTATGGCTACACCTTC.